The 5 T cell receptor beta chains in this list originate from one sample, sequenced in a study of blood T cell repertoires in COVID-19. Assay used: immunoSEQ multiplex PCR; TCRdb lists only in-frame clones, some missing. The sample contains roughly 120,000 clones, roughly 90% of which appear only once. The sequenced sample was peripheral blood. The receptors originated from a man in his 60s with COVID-19, enrolled during active disease.

The J gene is TRBJ2-3, the V gene TRBV10-3; 8 bases map to TRBD1. Per germline, CDR1 ENHRY and CDR2 SYGVKD. The V gene end was trimmed by 6 bases and the J gene end by 1 base; junction bases not matched to a gene: 6. CDR3 size: 15 residues. Here the CDR3 reads CAISITGGRTDTQYF. The CDR3 nucleotides are TGTGCCATCAGCATCACAGGGGGACGCACAGATACGCAGTATTTT.

The chain links TRBV5-4 to TRBJ2-7; 8 bases agree with TRBD2. This CDR3 region has 16 residues. Germline CDR1 is SGHNT and CDR2 is YYREEE (reference sequence). The ends lost 0 bases at V and 2 bases at J; junction bases unmatched: 7. The CDR3 DNA reads TGTGCCAGCAGCTTGGGGATAGCGGGGACAACCTACGAGCAGTACTTC. This codes for CASSLGIAGTTYEQYF.

The rearrangement joins TRBV7-9 to TRBJ1-1; D is undetermined. V lost 5 bases and J 0 bases, leaving 16 bases between the germline ends. Looked up from germline, CDR1 is SEHNR and CDR2 is FQNEAQ (reference sequence). The CDR3 loop spans 16 amino acids. CDR3 loop: CASSKPSYPMNTEAFF. CDR3 DNA sequence: TGTGCCAGCAGCAAACCGAGCTACCCCATGAACACTGAAGCTTTCTTT. Drawing the rest from reference TRBV7-9 and TRBJ1-1, the complete variable domain is DTGVSQNPRHKITKRGQNVTFRCDPISEHNRLYWYRQTLGQGPEFLTYFQNEAQLEKSRLLSDRFSAERPKGSFSTLEIQRTEQGDSAMYLCASSKPSYPMNTEAFFGQGTRLTVV.

V usage is TRBV19 and J usage is TRBJ1-1, with D perhaps TRBD1 (6 bases). CDR3 length: 16 amino acids. V dropped 5 bases and J dropped 1 base, with 17 bases sitting between them. CDR1 is LNHDA and CDR2 is SQIVND in the germline V gene (reference sequence). The DNA of the CDR3 is TGTGCCAGTAGTCCAAGGGGCAGGGGCGGGAACACTGAAGCTTTCTTT. Protein product: CASSPRGRGGNTEAFF.

The gene calls are TRBV6-4 and TRBJ2-3, with D tentatively TRBD2 (6 bases). Germline CDR1 reads MRHNA; CDR2 reads SNTAGT. The length of the CDR3 is 13 residues. V lost 5 bases, J lost 6 bases, and 12 bases lay in between. Here the CDR3 reads CASSLGAGDTQYF. CDR3 nucleotides: TGTGCCAGCAGTTTAGGGGCGGGGGATACGCAGTATTTT.